This TCR beta chain was captured in a study of blood T cells in healthy people across ages. Caucasian individuals from Russia who were healthy and aged about 6 to 95 acted as donors. Every participating donor contributed 9.5 to 10 milliliters of peripheral blood through a draw. No fewer than 6 million PBMCs went into each sample. The V gene end was trimmed by 1 base and the J gene end by 0 bases; junction bases not matched to a gene: 4. There are 16 residues in the CDR3. CDR1 and CDR2 from the germline V gene are SGHRS and YFSETQ. Combining a sample-barcoded 5' primer with a J-beta primer mix, a second PCR ran for roughly 7 to 12 cycles. TCRdb fed the 5' RACE reads into MiXCR, producing one record per CDR3 protein. This table has about 800,000 distinct CDR3 sequences, 55% to 70% appearing once.

This sequence joins TRBV5-1 and TRBJ2-1; 7 positions agree with TRBD1. Sequences were obtained from blood. The TCR sequence derives from a man aged 25-40 years in good health. The CDR3, as DNA: TGCGCCAGCAGCTTGCAAGGGGACAGCTCCTACAATGAGCAGTTCTTC. It yields the protein CASSLQGDSSYNEQFF.